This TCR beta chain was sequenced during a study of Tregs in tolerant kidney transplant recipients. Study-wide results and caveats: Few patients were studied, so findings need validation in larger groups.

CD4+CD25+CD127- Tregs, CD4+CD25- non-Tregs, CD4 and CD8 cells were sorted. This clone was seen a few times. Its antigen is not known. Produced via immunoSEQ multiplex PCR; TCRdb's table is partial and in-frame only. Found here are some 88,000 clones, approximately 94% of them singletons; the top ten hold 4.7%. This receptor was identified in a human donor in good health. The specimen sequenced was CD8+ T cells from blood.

CDR3 coding DNA: TGTGCCAGCAGGGTAAGGTTAGGTTACACTGAAGCTTTCTTT. Translation gives CASRVRLGYTEAFF. The chain recombines TRBV13 with TRBJ1-1; D gene unclear. Germline V gene sequence: CDR1 PRHDT, CDR2 FYEKMQ (reference sequence). This CDR3 is built from 14 residues. V lost 6 bases to trimming and J lost 3 bases, with 14 bases between them. The full variable domain, its missing parts supplied by reference TRBV13 and TRBJ1-1, is AAGVIQSPRHLIKEKRETATLKCYPIPRHDTVYWYQQGPGQDPQFLISFYEKMQSDKGSIPDRFSAQQFSDYHSELNMSSLELGDSALYFCASRVRLGYTEAFFGQGTRLTVV.